This T cell receptor beta chain was identified in a study of OX40 agonist ivuxolimab in advanced cancers. In terms of the full investigation: Ivuxolimab was an agonistic, fully human IgG2 monoclonal antibody directed against OX40 (CD134), a costimulatory receptor. Intravenous ivuxolimab was administered to patients every 2 weeks at six dose levels: 0.01, 0.1, 0.3, 1.5, 3 and 10 mg/kg. Of the 52 patients in dose escalation, around 19 had hepatocellular carcinoma, roughly 15 had melanoma, 9 had renal cell carcinoma and 9 had head and neck cancer. The dose-escalation cohort was about 87% male with a mean age of 60 years, ranging from about 20 to 85. Prior anti-PD-1, anti-PD-L1 or anti-CTLA-4 therapy was permitted, and roughly two fifths of dose-escalation patients had received checkpoint inhibitors. Partial responses occurred in three dose-escalation patients: two with cutaneous melanoma and one with hepatocellular carcinoma. The point of sequencing TCRbeta in the periphery was to test whether ivuxolimab changed TCR sequence diversity and drove clonal T-cell expansion. The paper describes the monotherapy dose-escalation part (N of about 52 patients) of the phase I trial of ivuxolimab. The paper as a whole reports these results and caveats: Which antigens the clonally expanded peripheral T cells were specific for was not determined. After ivuxolimab, more expanded clones were found on average in CD8+ T cells than in CD4+ T cells. Low levels of normalized T-cell clonal expansion were also seen in some patients who did not respond. In the 0.1-3.0 mg/kg groups, partial responders were among the patients with the lowest normalized peripheral clonal expansion, particularly in CD8+ T cells. At doses of 0.1 to 3.0 mg/kg, clonal expansion of both CD4+ and CD8+ blood T cells was observed from baseline to week 6.

The trial excluded patients who had a history of autoimmune disease or who were on systemic immunosuppression. Peripheral blood for TCR sequencing was drawn from every dose cohort at baseline, at cycle 4 day 1 and at cycle 7 day 1. Samples were obtained from an open-label, multicenter, first-in-human phase I dose-escalation trial of ivuxolimab. The trial enrolled adults with locally advanced or metastatic head and neck squamous cell, hepatocellular, melanoma or renal cell carcinoma. Before TCR sequencing, CD4+ T cells and CD8+ T cells were sorted from peripheral blood as separate populations. The sample holds a few counts of this clone. No cognate antigen has been identified for it. No much larger clone is present one base from it, and per-base qualities are unavailable. V has 5 bases trimmed and J has 3 bases trimmed; junction bases matching no gene number 10. Counted from cysteine to phenylalanine, this CDR3 has 18 amino acids. Only the CDR3 region is kept as DNA, spanning 54 bases read in frame from base 1. CDR1 SEHNR and CDR2 FQNEAQ were looked up in the germline V gene (reference sequence).

For sequencing of the TCRbeta CDR3 region, genomic DNA was extracted from the sorted cells. The immunoSEQ Assay was used for sequencing of TCRbeta CDR3 regions. This immuneACCESS table, as held by TCRdb, lists in-frame sequences with V and J called but not all clones. Of the missing ones, under half trace to an unresolved V gene in checked studies; the others have no known cause. The sample table holds 90,000 to 100,000 clones, of which around 85% were seen once. Approximately 0.49% of the sample rests with the top ten. The TCR originated in an adult with an advanced solid tumor such as melanoma, head and neck, liver or kidney cancer. This sequence uses TRBV7-9 and TRBJ2-3; TRBD2 agrees with 14 junctional bases. Sequenced material: CD4+ or CD8+ T cells sorted from blood, taken in a trial of the OX40 agonist ivuxolimab. Here the CDR3 is given as CASSQQLTSGGATDTQYF. Read as DNA, the sequence is TGTGCCAGCAGCCAGCAACTGACTAGCGGGGGGGCGACAGATACGCAGTATTTT.